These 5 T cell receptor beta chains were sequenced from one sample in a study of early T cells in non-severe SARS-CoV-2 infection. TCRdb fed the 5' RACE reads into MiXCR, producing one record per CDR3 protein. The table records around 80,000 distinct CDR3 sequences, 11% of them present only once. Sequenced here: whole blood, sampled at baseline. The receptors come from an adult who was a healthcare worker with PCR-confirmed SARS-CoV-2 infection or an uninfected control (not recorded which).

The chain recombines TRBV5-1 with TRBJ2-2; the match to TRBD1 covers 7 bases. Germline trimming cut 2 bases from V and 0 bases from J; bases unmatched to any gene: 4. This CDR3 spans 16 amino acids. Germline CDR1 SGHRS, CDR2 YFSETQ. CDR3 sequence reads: CASSFRTGANTGELFF. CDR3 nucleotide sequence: TGCGCCAGCAGCTTCCGGACAGGCGCGAACACCGGGGAGCTGTTTTTT.

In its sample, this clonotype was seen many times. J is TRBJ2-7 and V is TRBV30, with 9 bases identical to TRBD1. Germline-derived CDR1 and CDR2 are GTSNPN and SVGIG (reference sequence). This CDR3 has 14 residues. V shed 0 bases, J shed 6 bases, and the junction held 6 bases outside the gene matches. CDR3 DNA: TGTGCCTGGAGTGTTCCCGGGACAGGGTCCGAGCAGTACTTC. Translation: CAWSVPGTGSEQYF.

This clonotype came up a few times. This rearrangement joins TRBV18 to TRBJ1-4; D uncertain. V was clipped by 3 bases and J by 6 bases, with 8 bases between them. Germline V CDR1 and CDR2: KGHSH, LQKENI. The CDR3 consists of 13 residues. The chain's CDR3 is CASSPNPDEKLFF. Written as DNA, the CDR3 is TGTGCCAGCTCACCGAACCCGGATGAAAAACTGTTTTTT.

For the CDR3, the DNA is TGTGCCAGCACGCTACAGGGGCCCCAGCATTTT. Its protein is CASTLQGPQHF. The chain links TRBV6-6 to TRBJ1-5, with a weak D call TRBD1 (6 bases). The CDR3 totals 11 residues. CDR1 MNHNY and CDR2 SVGAGI come from the germline V gene (reference sequence). The ends were cut back, 7 bases at V and 9 bases at J, with 10 bases in the middle.

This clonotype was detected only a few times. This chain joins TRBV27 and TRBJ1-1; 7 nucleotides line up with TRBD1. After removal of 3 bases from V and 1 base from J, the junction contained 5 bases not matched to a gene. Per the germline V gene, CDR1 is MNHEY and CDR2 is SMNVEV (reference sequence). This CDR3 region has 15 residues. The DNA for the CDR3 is TGTGCCAGCAGTTTGCGGAAGGGGGCGAACACTGAAGCTTTCTTT. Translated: CASSLRKGANTEAFF.